This T cell receptor (beta chain) was found in a study of human T cells and chemical hapten exposure. The study's findings and limits: Since the donors had alopecia, their immune response may not be the same as that of healthy people. DPC sensitization left the count of TCRs above 1 in 1000 unchanged.

The V gene's germline CDR1 is SGHVS and CDR2 FNYEAQ. There are 13 residues in the CDR3. The V end was cut by 5 bases, the J end by 1 base, with 8 bases between. Regarding time point: patch test 2, 6 weeks after DPC sensitization. As for treatment: therapeutic diphenylcyclopropenone sensitization with weekly scalp DPC. Prior to each patch test being applied, blood was drawn. TCRdb redid the calling of the RACE reads with MiXCR, one entry per CDR3 protein. There are more than 60,000 distinct CDR3 sequences in the sample; about a tenth occur only once, and roughly 7% lies in the top ten. At least ten counts were recorded for this clonotype. Its antigen is not identified.

The starting material was whole blood, obtained in connection with sensitization to the hapten diphenylcyclopropenone (DPC). The rearrangement uses TRBV7-6 and TRBJ2-5; D remains unclear. This TCR came from a woman aged 45 to 65 with alopecia areata. Some clones in this sample may be carry-over from other donors' samples. CDR3 in DNA: TGTGCCAGCAGCCCTCGTCCCCAAGAGACCCAGTACTTC. It is translated as CASSPRPQETQYF.